Each of the 24 T cell receptor beta chains below was sequenced from the same sample in a study of blood T cell repertoires in COVID-19. Repertoires were generated with immunoSEQ multiplex PCR, while TCRdb's copy carries only in-frame clones and drops some. The table records about 39,000 clones, about 82% of them present only once. Sequenced: peripheral blood. Every receptor here comes from a human donor in a cohort sampled during active COVID-19.

The rearrangement links TRBV9 to TRBJ2-1; 8 bases match TRBD1. Germline assignment: CDR1 SGDLS and CDR2 YYNGEE. This CDR3 has 16 residues. V lost 0 bases, J lost 4 bases, and 6 bases stayed unmatched. The CDR3 reads CASSVAGTGTYNEQFF. CDR3 bases: TGTGCCAGCAGCGTAGCCGGGACAGGTACATACAATGAGCAGTTCTTC.

The V and J genes are TRBV9 and TRBJ1-1; 9 nucleotides agree with TRBD1. Germline V lookup: CDR1 SGDLS, CDR2 YYNGEE. The CDR3 totals 15 residues. V gave up 0 bases and J gave up 2 bases; unmatched junction bases: 2. CDR3 loop: CASSVGGQGNTEAFF. The DNA of the CDR3 is TGTGCCAGCAGCGTAGGGGGACAGGGTAACACTGAAGCTTTCTTT.

The gene calls are TRBV27 and TRBJ2-4; tentatively, D is TRBD1 (5 bases). Germline V lookup: CDR1 MNHEY, CDR2 SMNVEV (reference sequence). The CDR3 is made up of 13 amino acids. V lost 0 bases to trimming and J lost 6 bases, with 6 bases between them. In DNA, the CDR3 is TGTGCCAGCAGTTTATCGCAGGGAAACATTCAGTACTTC. Its translation: CASSLSQGNIQYF.

This clone was seen more than once but under ten times. V gene TRBV19 combines with J gene TRBJ2-5; perhaps TRBD1 as D (5 bases). V was trimmed by 3 bases and J by 6 bases, leaving 11 bases between them. CDR1 and CDR2 (germline): LNHDA, SQIVND (reference sequence). The length of the CDR3 is 13 residues. The CDR3 DNA is TGTGCCAGTAGTATGGCATACAGGAAGACCCAGTACTTC. It yields the protein CASSMAYRKTQYF.

The chain couples TRBV10-2 to TRBJ1-5, with 10 bases fitting TRBD1. Per the germline V gene, CDR1 is WSHSY and CDR2 is SAAADI. This CDR3 region has 14 residues. V lost 8 bases and J lost 6; bases outside the gene matches: 7. The CDR3 nucleotides read TGCGCCAGCTCCGACAGGGGGCTAATTCAGCCCCAGCATTTT. Translating it yields CASSDRGLIQPQHF.

The rearrangement links TRBV19 to TRBJ2-1, with TRBD2 identical over 16 bases. The CDR3 contains 19 residues. Germline V gene lookup returns CDR1 LNHDA and CDR2 SQIVND (reference sequence). V lost 3 bases, J lost 7 bases, and 12 bases stayed unmatched. The DNA for the CDR3 is TGTGCCAGTAGTATTGGATCGTGGGGACTAGCGGGGGGGCGGAATGAGCAGTTCTTC. This gives the protein CASSIGSWGLAGGRNEQFF.

The rearrangement links TRBV30 to TRBJ2-2, with TRBD1 matching 9 bases. Germline-derived CDR1 and CDR2 are GTSNPN and SVGIG (reference sequence). The CDR3 covers 16 residues. Trimming at V came to 2 bases and at J to 6 bases, leaving 10 bases not matched to a gene. This CDR3 reads CAWSSRDRDWSGELFF. The CDR3 DNA follows: TGTGCCTGGAGTTCCCGGGACAGGGATTGGTCCGGGGAGCTGTTTTTT.

V gene TRBV3-1 (or the pseudogene TRBV3-2) combines with J gene TRBJ2-1, with TRBD2 matching over 10 bases. In germline, CDR1 is LGHDT, CDR2 YNNKEL (reference sequence). The CDR3 sequence is 15 residues long. The trim removed 2 bases at V and 9 bases at J, leaving 7 bases unmatched. In DNA form, the CDR3 reads TGTGCCAGCAGCCAATCTAGCGGGAGCGGGTTTGAGCAGTTCTTC. Its protein product is CASSQSSGSGFEQFF.

The V and J genes are TRBV4-2 and TRBJ2-7; 11 positions match TRBD1. The length of the CDR3 is 17 residues. The ends lost 1 base at V and 6 bases at J; junction bases unmatched: 11. CDR1 and CDR2 from the germline V gene are LGHNA and YNFKEQ. The CDR3 DNA follows: TGTGCCAGCAGCCAAGGTACAAACGGACAGGGGGCCGGCGAGCAGTACTTC. Its translation: CASSQGTNGQGAGEQYF.

About this clone: No conserved phenylalanine or tryptophan is present at the end of the CDR3, so a read error is the likely explanation. The limits of the CDR3 on the DNA are not certain, so only TCRdb's listed CDR3 is given. The chain couples TRBV12-3 or TRBV12-4 to TRBJ1-2; the D call in the table, TRBD1, was not verified against the DNA. The CDR3 length is 12 residues, termini included. CDR3 residues: CASSPGTGLSRV.

J is TRBJ2-7 and V is TRBV6-5; no reliable D call. The germline V and J ends were trimmed by 4 bases and 2 bases, with 6 bases remaining between them. The CDR3 consists of 12 residues. Germline V lookup: CDR1 MNHEY, CDR2 SVGAGI. The chain's CDR3 is CASSWLAYEQYF. CDR3 coding DNA: TGTGCCAGCAGTTGGTTAGCCTACGAGCAGTACTTC.

This chain uses TRBV7-2 with TRBJ1-2; tentatively, D is TRBD1 (6 bases). Germline V gene data show CDR1 as SGHTA and CDR2 as FQGNSA. Trimming left V 6 bases short and J 9 bases short, with 14 bases between. The CDR3 extends over 12 amino acids. Written as DNA, the CDR3 is TGTGCCAGCAGGCCAAGAGGGGGTCGCTACACCTTC. Its translation is CASRPRGGRYTF.

V gene TRBV7-2 combines with J gene TRBJ1-6, with 7 bases aligning to TRBD1. The CDR3 runs to 15 residues. The trim removed 1 base at V and 6 bases at J, leaving 3 bases unmatched. CDR1 is SGHTA, CDR2 FQGNSA, per germline. The CDR3 coding sequence is TGTGCCAGCAGCTTAGTAGCAGGGGGTAATTCACCCCTCCACTTT. This translates into CASSLVAGGNSPLHF.

The chain joins TRBV6-5 to TRBJ2-3; a weak D match, TRBD1 (6 bases). Looked up from germline, CDR1 is MNHEY and CDR2 is SVGAGI. Trimming left V 6 bases short and J 8 bases short, with 9 bases between. The CDR3 has 11 amino acids. Here the CDR3 reads CASSQGFTQYF. CDR3 in DNA: TGTGCCAGCAGCCAGGGGTTTACGCAGTATTTT.

The chain has TRBV12-3 or TRBV12-4 and TRBJ1-5; no definite D call. CDR3 length equals 13 residues. Trimming shortened V by 6 bases and J by 4 bases, and 10 bases separated the two germline ends. CDR3 sequence reads: CASSMAGNQPQHF. The CDR3 coding sequence is TGTGCCAGCAGCATGGCGGGAAATCAGCCCCAGCATTTT.

The chain couples TRBV9 to TRBJ1-1; tentative D call: TRBD1 (5 bases). CDR3 length: 14 residues. The V gene's germline CDR1 is SGDLS and CDR2 YYNGEE. Trimming took 4 bases from V and 1 from J, leaving 11 bases between them. The CDR3 coding sequence is TGTGCCAGCAGCAAAGACAGTTGGAACACTGAAGCTTTCTTT. It translates to CASSKDSWNTEAFF.

The chain carries TRBV5-1 and TRBJ1-1; 9 bases map to TRBD1. V shed 3 bases, J shed 0 bases, and the junction held 12 bases outside the gene matches. Germline V CDR1 and CDR2: SGHRS, YFSETQ. The CDR3 is made up of 18 amino acids. The CDR3: CASSSGTGPNFMNTEAFF. CDR3 nucleotides: TGCGCCAGCAGCTCGGGGACAGGGCCAAACTTCATGAACACTGAAGCTTTCTTT.

Comment on this clone: Other DNA sequences within the sample encode an identical CDR3. This chain uses TRBV19 with TRBJ2-2, with 7 bases fitting TRBD2. This CDR3 is 12 amino acids long. V trimming: 7 bases; J trimming: 6 bases; junction bases outside the gene matches: 2. Germline V gives CDR1 LNHDA, CDR2 SQIVND (reference sequence). The CDR3 protein is CASKGGPGELFF. Here the CDR3 DNA reads TGTGCCAGTAAGGGAGGGCCCGGGGAGCTGTTTTTT.

Written as DNA, the CDR3 is TGCAGTGCTAGTTACGGGGGTACGCAGTATTTT. This gives the protein CSASYGGTQYF. The chain couples TRBV20-1 to TRBJ2-3, with D possibly being TRBD2 (6 bases). There are 11 residues in the CDR3. Germline V gene lookup returns CDR1 DFQATT and CDR2 SNEGSKA (reference sequence). V lost 3 bases and J 8 bases, leaving 9 bases between the germline ends.

V is TRBV7-2 and J is TRBJ1-1; weak D call: TRBD1 (5 bases). Per germline, CDR1 SGHTA and CDR2 FQGNSA. Trimming pared 6 bases from V and 7 bases from J, leaving 21 bases between. The CDR3 totals 15 residues. CDR3 amino acids: CASSSWAGSVVEAFF. The CDR3 DNA reads TGTGCCAGCAGTTCCTGGGCAGGGTCGGTGGTTGAAGCTTTCTTT. Full variable domain (missing parts from reference TRBV7-2 and TRBJ1-1): GAGVSQSPSNKVTEKGKDVELRCDPISGHTALYWYRQSLGQGLEFLIYFQGNSAPDKSGLPSDRFSAERTGGSVSTLTIQRTQQEDSAVYLCASSSWAGSVVEAFFGQGTRLTVV.

The rearrangement links TRBV4-1 to TRBJ2-7; TRBD1 matches at 7 bases. Germline assignment: CDR1 MGHRA and CDR2 YSYEKL. The CDR3 totals 16 residues. The junction had 8 bases not matched to a gene; V was cut back by 3 bases and J by 0 bases. The CDR3: CASSQNGQENSYEQYF. In nucleotides, the CDR3 is TGCGCCAGCAGCCAGAATGGACAGGAAAACTCCTACGAGCAGTACTTC.

With respect to this clone: The sample carries other DNA sequences with the same CDR3. J is TRBJ2-7 and V is TRBV12-3 or TRBV12-4; unclear D gene. The CDR3 is made up of 11 amino acids. Between the trimmed V and J ends, which lost 5 bases and 3 bases, there was a span of 5 bases. In DNA, the CDR3 is TGTGCCAGCAGTCGCGGCTACGAGCAGTACTTC. Translated, it gives CASSRGYEQYF.

This clone appeared a single time. The V call is TRBV3-1 (or the pseudogene TRBV3-2), the J call TRBJ2-7, with unresolved D. Trimming took 1 base from V and 0 from J, leaving 13 bases between them. The CDR3 runs to 16 residues. Germline V lookup: CDR1 LGHDT, CDR2 YNNKEL (reference sequence). CDR3 DNA: TGTGCCAGCAGCCAAGGTGGGCAGCTTTTCTCCTACGAGCAGTACTTC. It encodes CASSQGGQLFSYEQYF.

This sequence joins TRBV6-1 and TRBJ1-2, with a tentative D call TRBD1 (5 bases). The V gene's germline CDR1 is MNHNS and CDR2 SASEGT. CDR3 length equals 13 residues. The V end lost 3 bases, the J end lost 4 bases, and 9 bases lay between the germline ends. The CDR3 reads CASSDDSFYGYTF. Here the CDR3 DNA reads TGTGCCAGCAGTGACGACAGTTTCTATGGCTACACCTTC.